Only a few counts were recorded for the clone carrying this T cell receptor beta chain. This entry is derived from a study of blood T cells in healthy people across ages. CDR1 MNHEY and CDR2 SVGEGT come from the germline V gene. V was trimmed by 7 bases and J by 5 bases, leaving 14 bases between them. The CDR3 has 13 amino acids. Primed by a sample-barcoded 5' primer and a J-beta primer mix, a second PCR proceeded for roughly 6 to 12 cycles. Carrying 12 random nucleotides, a template-switch adaptor labeled each individual cDNA molecule. Using its own MiXCR run on the 5' RACE reads, TCRdb lists one record per CDR3 protein. The profile shows 1.5 million to 1.9 million distinct CDR3 sequences, approximately 43% of them singletons.

The clonotype was recovered from a woman between 18 and 30 years old in good health. The source material was blood. This rearrangement joins TRBV6-2 or TRBV6-3 to TRBJ1-2; a possible D gene is TRBD1 (5 bases). CDR3: CASKNSDRYGYTF. The CDR3 coding sequence is TGTGCCAGCAAAAACTCTGACAGATATGGCTACACCTTC.